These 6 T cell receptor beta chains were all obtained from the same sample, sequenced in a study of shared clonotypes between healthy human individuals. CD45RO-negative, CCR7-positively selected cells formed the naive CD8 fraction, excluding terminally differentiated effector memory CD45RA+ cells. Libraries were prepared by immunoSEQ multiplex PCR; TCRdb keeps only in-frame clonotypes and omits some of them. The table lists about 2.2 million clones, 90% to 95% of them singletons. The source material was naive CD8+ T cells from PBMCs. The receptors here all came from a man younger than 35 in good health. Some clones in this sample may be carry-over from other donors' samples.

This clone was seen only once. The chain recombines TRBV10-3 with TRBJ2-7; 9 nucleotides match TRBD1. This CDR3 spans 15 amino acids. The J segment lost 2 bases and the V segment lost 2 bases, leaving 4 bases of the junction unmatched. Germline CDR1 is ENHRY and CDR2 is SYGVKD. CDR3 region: CAISEVDRGTYEQYF. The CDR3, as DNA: TGTGCCATCAGTGAGGTGGACAGGGGAACCTACGAGCAGTACTTC.

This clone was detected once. The CDR3 DNA reads as TGTGCCAGCAGGGAACTAGCGGGAGGTTATTACGAGCAGTACTTC. It codes for CASRELAGGYYEQYF. The genes are TRBV2 and TRBJ2-7; 12 bases are shared with TRBD2. The germline CDR1 and CDR2 sequences are SNHLY and FYNNEI. The CDR3 loop spans 15 amino acids. The V gene end was trimmed by 6 bases and the J gene end by 4 bases; junction bases not matched to a gene: 7.

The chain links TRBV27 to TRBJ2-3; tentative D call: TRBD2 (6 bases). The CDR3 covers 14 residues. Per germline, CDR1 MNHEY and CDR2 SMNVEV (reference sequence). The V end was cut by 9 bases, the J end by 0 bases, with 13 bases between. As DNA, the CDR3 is TGTGCCAGGACCGGGACTCGAAGCACAGATACGCAGTATTTT. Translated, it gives CARTGTRSTDTQYF.

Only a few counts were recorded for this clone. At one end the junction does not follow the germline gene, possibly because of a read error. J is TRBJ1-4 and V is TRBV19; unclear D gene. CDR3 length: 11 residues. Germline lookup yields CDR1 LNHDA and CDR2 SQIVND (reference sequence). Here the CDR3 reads CASGAAKYTYF. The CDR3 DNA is TGTGCCAGTGGTGCCGCAAAGTATACGTATTTT.

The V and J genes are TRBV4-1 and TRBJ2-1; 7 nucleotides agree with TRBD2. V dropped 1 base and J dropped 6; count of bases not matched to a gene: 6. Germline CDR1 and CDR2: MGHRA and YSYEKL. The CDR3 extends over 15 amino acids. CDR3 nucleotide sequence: TGCGCCAGCAGCCAAGCCTGGACTAGTACCAATGAGCAGTTCTTC. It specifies CASSQAWTSTNEQFF.

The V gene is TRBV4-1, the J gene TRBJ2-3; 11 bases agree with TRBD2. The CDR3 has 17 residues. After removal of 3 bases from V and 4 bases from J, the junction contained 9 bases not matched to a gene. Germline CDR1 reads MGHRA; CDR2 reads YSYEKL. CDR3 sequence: CASSQEVSGRASDTQYF. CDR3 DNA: TGCGCCAGCAGCCAGGAAGTTAGCGGGAGGGCCTCAGATACGCAGTATTTT.